This section outlines one T cell receptor (beta chain) sequence together with its context. The data were obtained in a study of CD8+CD57+ T cells in acquired aplastic anemia. All patients picked for sequencing had shown, by flow cytometry, an expansion of CD8+CD57+ cells. CDR3 length equals 16 residues. Germline CDR1 MDHEN, CDR2 SYDVKM. Trimming removed 6 bases from V and 0 bases from J, with 15 bases in between. Both TCR beta VDJ combination and CDR3 sequence profiling were carried out. Genomic DNA was the template for this profiling. TCRdb called the reads again in MiXCR, with one record for every CDR3 protein. The table includes 75,000 to 80,000 distinct CDR3 sequences, around 70% detected once.

Sequenced material: sorted CD4+, CD8+, or CD8+CD57+ T cells (not recorded which) from PBMCs. The receptor was isolated from a human donor with aplastic anemia. J is TRBJ1-3 and V is TRBV28; TRBD1 is a possible D gene (5 bases). The CDR3 region is CASRPYGGSSGNTIYF. The CDR3 bases are TGTGCCAGCAGGCCCTATGGGGGAAGCTCTGGAAACACCATATATTTT.